These T cell receptor beta chains were read from a single sample in a study of blood T cell repertoires in COVID-19. TCRdb keeps only in-frame clones here, not all; method: immunoSEQ multiplex PCR. The sample has 40,000 to 50,000 clones; 75% to 95% are singletons. The specimen sequenced was peripheral blood. The receptors were gathered from a man between 65 and 85 years old with active COVID-19. The conserved cysteine and the conserved F or W are not part of the CDR3 here. The order of the fields is J gene, V gene, CDR3 protein.

>TRBJ2-2|TRBV5-4
ASRHTTGELF
>TRBJ2-1|TRBV11-3
ASSGSVAGGRNEQF
>TRBJ2-6|TRBV7-2
ASSSGTGRDGANVLT
>TRBJ2-3|TRBV9
ASSFGTSGTDTQY
>TRBJ2-1|TRBV7-9
ASSLGPRGNEQF
>TRBJ1-4|TRBV28
ASSFRGIDEKLF
>TRBJ2-1|TRBV2
ASRRGTVSYNEQF
>TRBJ1-2|TRBV14
ASSQGGQGLGYT
>TRBJ2-7|TRBV7-9
ASSSDVRSGEQY
>TRBJ1-3|TRBV2
ASSVTGRSGNTIY
>TRBJ2-7|TRBV18
ASSPPASYEQY
>TRBJ2-5|TRBV30
AWSNGGIETQY
>TRBJ1-1|TRBV4-2
ASSQDPDSGQIKAF
>TRBJ1-5|TRBV6-1
ASSESTGAHQPQH
>TRBJ2-1|TRBV7-9
ASSLDGYEQF
>TRBJ2-5|TRBV27
ASSLTRQETQY
>TRBJ2-3|TRBV27
ASSLLLAGGLTDTQY
>TRBJ1-1|TRBV19
ASSIIWTGGTEAF
>TRBJ1-1|TRBV5-6
ASSRLGGMENTEAF
>TRBJ2-5|TRBV25-1
ASSLGPSGAQYQETQY
>TRBJ2-5|TRBV2
ASLARVGQETQY
>TRBJ1-6|TRBV5-1
ASSLGHDNSPLH
>TRBJ2-1|TRBV12-3/TRBV12-4
ASSLEQVNEQF
>TRBJ2-3|TRBV4-2
ASSQDKRGASTDTQY
>TRBJ2-7|TRBV4-2
ASSQEGSGGFYEQY
>TRBJ1-2|TRBV2
ASSLGLGQLYGYT
>TRBJ1-6|TRBV9
ASSVDEGDSPLH
>TRBJ1-4|TRBV7-2
ASSLVSTSEKLF
>TRBJ2-3|TRBV11-3
ASSLGGGTDTQY
>TRBJ2-7|TRBV6-5
ASSTTGTEYEQY
>TRBJ2-1|TRBV6-1
ASSEWRVRTTDYNEQF
>TRBJ1-1|TRBV5-1
ASSWGQGSTEAF
>TRBJ2-1|TRBV7-9
ASTPRYLAGEHYNEQF
>TRBJ1-1|TRBV25-1
ASRDDRGGNTEAF
>TRBJ1-3|TRBV6-5
ASSRDRASGNTIY
>TRBJ2-4|TRBV5-5
ASSLVPGENIQY
>TRBJ1-6|TRBV27
ASSDPYREGGISPLH
>TRBJ1-1|TRBV6-5
ASRGMGQQNTEAF
>TRBJ1-2|TRBV19
ASSIDRNRARGYT
>TRBJ1-1|TRBV6-5
ASSRGRGAEAF
>TRBJ2-5|TRBV2
ASSGTLQETQY
>TRBJ2-7|TRBV5-8
ASRYGSRDRRVGN
>TRBJ1-6|TRBV4-1
ASSHNRLGLTYNSPLH
>TRBJ1-3|TRBV5-1
ASSEQGSSGNTIY
>TRBJ2-7|TRBV2
ASSERSSVDEQY
>TRBJ2-5|TRBV5-1
ASTSGRDQETQY
>TRBJ1-1|TRBV7-9
ASSLGRRRNTEAF
>TRBJ1-1|TRBV4-3
ASSRGQVNTEAF
>TRBJ2-7|TRBV6-5
ASSYAGPYEQY
>TRBJ1-1|TRBV11-2
ASSLAGEGKAF
>TRBJ1-6|TRBV19
ASSIGQRVNSPLH
>TRBJ1-2|TRBV5-6
ASSLQGKGYT
>TRBJ2-2|TRBV3-1/TRBV3-2
ASRTGGAVTGELF
>TRBJ1-6|TRBV5-4
ASSLGGSSYNSPLH
>TRBJ1-4|TRBV27
ASRETPQGFGEKLF
>TRBJ1-2|TRBV30
AWMAQRPNYGYT
>TRBJ1-6|TRBV18
ASSLGQGGSPLH
>TRBJ2-4|TRBV6-2/TRBV6-3
ASSPSRVAKNIQY
>TRBJ1-2|TRBV6-2/TRBV6-3
ASSDPGLNYGYT